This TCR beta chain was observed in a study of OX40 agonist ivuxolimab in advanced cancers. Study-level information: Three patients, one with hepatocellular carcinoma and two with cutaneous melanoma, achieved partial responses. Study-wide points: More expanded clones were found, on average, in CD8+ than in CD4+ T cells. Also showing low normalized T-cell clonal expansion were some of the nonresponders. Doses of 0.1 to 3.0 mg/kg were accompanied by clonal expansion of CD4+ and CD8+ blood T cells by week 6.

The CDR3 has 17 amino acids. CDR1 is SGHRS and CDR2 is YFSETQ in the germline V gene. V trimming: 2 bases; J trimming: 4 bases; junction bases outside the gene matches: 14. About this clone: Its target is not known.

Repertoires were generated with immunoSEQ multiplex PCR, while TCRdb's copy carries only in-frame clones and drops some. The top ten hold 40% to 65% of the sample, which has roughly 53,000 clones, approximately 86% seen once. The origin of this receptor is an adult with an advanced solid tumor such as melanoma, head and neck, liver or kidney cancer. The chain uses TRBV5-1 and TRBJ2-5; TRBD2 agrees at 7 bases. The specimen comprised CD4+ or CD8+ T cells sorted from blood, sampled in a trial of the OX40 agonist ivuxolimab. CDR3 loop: CASSFSTSLGEGETQYF. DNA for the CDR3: TGCGCCAGCAGCTTCTCGACTAGCCTAGGCGAGGGAGAGACCCAGTACTTC. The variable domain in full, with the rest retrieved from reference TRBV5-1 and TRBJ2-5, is KAGVTQTPRYLIKTRGQQVTLSCSPISGHRSVSWYQQTPGQGLQFLFEYFSETQRNKGNFPGRFSGRQFSNSRSEMNVSTLELGDSALYLCASSFSTSLGEGETQYFGPGTRLLVL.